This record looks at one T cell receptor beta chain sequence and its context. These data belong to a study of T-cell reconstitution after alpha-beta-depleted transplantation in children. Molecular barcoding with unique molecular identifiers was used for the TCRbeta library. TCRdb itself ran the PCR reads through MiXCR, one entry per CDR3 protein. The sample has some 500,000 distinct CDR3 sequences, roughly 33% seen once. Material: PBMCs from the stem cell graft donor, obtained from the stem cell graft. The receptor's source is a human donor who donated a stem cell graft to a child with aplastic anemia.

CDR3: CASSHSPDTQYF. CDR3 DNA sequence: TGCGCCAGCAGCCATAGCCCAGATACGCAGTATTTT. This rearrangement joins TRBV5-1 to TRBJ2-3; D remains ambiguous. Trimming removed 4 bases from V and 4 bases from J, with 7 bases in between. In germline, CDR1 is SGHRS, CDR2 YFSETQ. The CDR3 consists of 12 residues.